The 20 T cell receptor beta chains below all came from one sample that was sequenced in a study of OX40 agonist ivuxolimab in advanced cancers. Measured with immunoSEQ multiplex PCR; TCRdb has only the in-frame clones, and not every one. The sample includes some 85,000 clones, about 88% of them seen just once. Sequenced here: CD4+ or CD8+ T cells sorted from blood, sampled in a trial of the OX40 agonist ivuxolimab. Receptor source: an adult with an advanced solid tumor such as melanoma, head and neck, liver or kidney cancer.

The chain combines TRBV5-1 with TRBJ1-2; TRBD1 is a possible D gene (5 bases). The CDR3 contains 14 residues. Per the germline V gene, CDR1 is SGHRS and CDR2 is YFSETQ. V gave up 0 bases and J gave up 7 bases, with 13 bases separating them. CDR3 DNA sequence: TGCGCCAGCAGCTTGGCACAGGCCGCGCGTGGCTACACCTTC. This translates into CASSLAQAARGYTF.

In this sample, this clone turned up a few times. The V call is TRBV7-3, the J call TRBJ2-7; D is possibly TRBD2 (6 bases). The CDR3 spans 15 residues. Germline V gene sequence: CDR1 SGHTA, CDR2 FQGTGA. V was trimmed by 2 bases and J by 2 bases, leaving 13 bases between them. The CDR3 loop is CASSLVFGGTYEQYF. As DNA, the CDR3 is TGTGCCAGCAGCTTAGTATTTGGGGGGACCTACGAGCAGTACTTC.

The CDR3 protein is CASSEGGPRRGYTF. For the CDR3, the DNA is TGTGCCAGCAGTGAAGGAGGCCCCCGCCGTGGCTACACCTTC. The rearrangement joins TRBV6-1 to TRBJ1-2; D is unresolved. The germline V and J ends were trimmed by 1 base and 7 bases, with 13 bases remaining between them. In germline, CDR1 is MNHNS, CDR2 SASEGT. The length of the CDR3 is 14 residues.

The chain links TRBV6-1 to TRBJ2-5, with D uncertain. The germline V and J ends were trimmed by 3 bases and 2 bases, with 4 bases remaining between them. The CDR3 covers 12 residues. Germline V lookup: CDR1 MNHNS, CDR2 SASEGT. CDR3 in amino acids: CASSDLQETQYF. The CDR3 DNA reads TGTGCCAGCAGTGATCTACAAGAGACCCAGTACTTC.

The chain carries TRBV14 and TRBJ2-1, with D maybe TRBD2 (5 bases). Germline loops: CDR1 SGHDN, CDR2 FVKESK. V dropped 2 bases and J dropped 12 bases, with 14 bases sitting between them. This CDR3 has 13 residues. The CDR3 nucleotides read TGTGCCAGCAGCCAATATCCCACTAGTTCGCAGTTCTTC. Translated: CASSQYPTSSQFF.

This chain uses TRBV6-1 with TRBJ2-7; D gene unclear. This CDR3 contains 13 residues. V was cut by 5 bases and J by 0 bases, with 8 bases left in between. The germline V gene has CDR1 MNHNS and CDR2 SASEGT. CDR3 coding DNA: TGTGCCAGCAGTATCGCAGACTCCTACGAGCAGTACTTC. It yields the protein CASSIADSYEQYF.

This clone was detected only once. The CDR3 is CAWNGAYGYTF. The CDR3 nucleotides are TGTGCCTGGAATGGGGCGTATGGCTACACCTTC. The chain carries TRBV30 and TRBJ1-2; tentative D call: TRBD1 (5 bases). The V end lost 4 bases, the J end lost 5 bases, and 8 bases lay between the germline ends. Looked up from germline, CDR1 is GTSNPN and CDR2 is SVGIG (reference sequence). This CDR3 is 11 amino acids long.

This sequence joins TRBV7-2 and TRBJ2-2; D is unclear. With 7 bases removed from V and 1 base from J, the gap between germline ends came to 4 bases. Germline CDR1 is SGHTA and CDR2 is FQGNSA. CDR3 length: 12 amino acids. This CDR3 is CASTENTGELFF. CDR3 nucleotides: TGTGCCAGCACCGAGAACACCGGGGAGCTGTTTTTT.

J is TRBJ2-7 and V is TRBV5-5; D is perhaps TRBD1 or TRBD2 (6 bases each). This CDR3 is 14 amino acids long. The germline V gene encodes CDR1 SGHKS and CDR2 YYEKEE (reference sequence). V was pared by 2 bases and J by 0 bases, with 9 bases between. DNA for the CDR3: TGTGCCAGCAGCTTAGGGGGGAACTCCTACGAGCAGTACTTC. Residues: CASSLGGNSYEQYF. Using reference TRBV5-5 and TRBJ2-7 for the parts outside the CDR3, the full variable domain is DAGVTQSPTHLIKTRGQQVTLRCSPISGHKSVSWYQQVLGQGPQFIFQYYEKEERGRGNFPDRFSARQFPNYSSELNVNALLLGDSALYLCASSLGGNSYEQYFGPGTRLTVT.

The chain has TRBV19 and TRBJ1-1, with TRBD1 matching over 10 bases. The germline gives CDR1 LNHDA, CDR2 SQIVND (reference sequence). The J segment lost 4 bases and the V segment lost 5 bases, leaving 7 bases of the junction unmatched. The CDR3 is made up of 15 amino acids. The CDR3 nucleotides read TGTGCCAGTAGTCCTGGGACAGGGGCGACCACTGAAGCTTTCTTT. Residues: CASSPGTGATTEAFF. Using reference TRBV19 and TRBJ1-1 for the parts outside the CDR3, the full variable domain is DGGITQSPKYLFRKEGQNVTLSCEQNLNHDAMYWYRQDPGQGLRLIYYSQIVNDFQKGDIAEGYSVSREKKESFPLTVTSAQKNPTAFYLCASSPGTGATTEAFFGQGTRLTVV.

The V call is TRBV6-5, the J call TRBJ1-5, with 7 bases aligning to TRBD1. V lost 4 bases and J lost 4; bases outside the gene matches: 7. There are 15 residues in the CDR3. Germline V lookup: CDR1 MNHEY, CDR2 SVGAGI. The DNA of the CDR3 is TGTGCCAGCAGTTCAGGGGGTTCGGGAAATCAGCCCCAGCATTTT. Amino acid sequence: CASSSGGSGNQPQHF.

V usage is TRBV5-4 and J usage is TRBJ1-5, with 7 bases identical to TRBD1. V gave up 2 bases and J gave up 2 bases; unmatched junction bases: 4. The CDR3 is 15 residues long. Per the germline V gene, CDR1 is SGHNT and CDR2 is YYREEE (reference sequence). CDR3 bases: TGTGCCAGCAGCTTCATGGGACAGCGCAATCAGCCCCAGCATTTT. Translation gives CASSFMGQRNQPQHF. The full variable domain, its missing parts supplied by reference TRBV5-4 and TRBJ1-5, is ETGVTQSPTHLIKTRGQQVTLRCSSQSGHNTVSWYQQALGQGPQFIFQYYREEENGRGNFPPRFSGLQFPNYSSELNVNALELDDSALYLCASSFMGQRNQPQHFGDGTRLSIL.

The CDR3 nucleotides read TGTGCCAGCAGCCCCGTTAGAGGGCACACAGATACGCAGTATTTT. Amino acid sequence: CASSPVRGHTDTQYF. The rearrangement joins TRBV6-1 to TRBJ2-3, with D possibly being TRBD2 (5 bases). Germline CDR1 MNHNS, CDR2 SASEGT. The CDR3 is made up of 15 amino acids. The germline V and J ends were trimmed by 6 bases and 2 bases, with 15 bases remaining between them.

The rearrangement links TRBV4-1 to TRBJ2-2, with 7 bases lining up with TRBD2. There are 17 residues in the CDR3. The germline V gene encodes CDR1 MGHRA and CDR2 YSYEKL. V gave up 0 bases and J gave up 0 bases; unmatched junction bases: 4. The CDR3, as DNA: TGCGCCAGCAGCCAAGAGGTTCGGGGGGCGAACACCGGGGAGCTGTTTTTT. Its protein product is CASSQEVRGANTGELFF.

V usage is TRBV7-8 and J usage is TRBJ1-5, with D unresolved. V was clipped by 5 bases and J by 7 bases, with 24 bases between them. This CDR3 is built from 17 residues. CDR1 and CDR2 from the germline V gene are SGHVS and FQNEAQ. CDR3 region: CASSTRSDVRVDQPQHF. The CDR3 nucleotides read TGTGCCAGCAGCACCAGGTCGGACGTACGAGTGGACCAGCCCCAGCATTTT.

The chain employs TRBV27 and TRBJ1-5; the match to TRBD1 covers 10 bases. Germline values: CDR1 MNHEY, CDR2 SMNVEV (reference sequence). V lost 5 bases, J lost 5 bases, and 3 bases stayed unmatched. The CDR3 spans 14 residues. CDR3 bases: TGTGCCAGCAGTACCGACAGGGGGCATCAGCCCCAGCATTTT. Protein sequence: CASSTDRGHQPQHF.

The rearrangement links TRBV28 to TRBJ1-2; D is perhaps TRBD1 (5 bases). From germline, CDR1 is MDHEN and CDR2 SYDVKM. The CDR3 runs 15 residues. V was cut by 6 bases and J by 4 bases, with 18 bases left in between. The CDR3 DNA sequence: TGTGCCAGCAGACACGGGACTGACGGCTTCTATGGCTACACCTTC. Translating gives CASRHGTDGFYGYTF.

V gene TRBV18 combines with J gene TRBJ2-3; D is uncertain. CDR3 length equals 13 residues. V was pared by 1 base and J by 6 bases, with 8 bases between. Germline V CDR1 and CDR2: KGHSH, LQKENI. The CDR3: CASSPLRRDTQYF. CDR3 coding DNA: TGTGCCAGCTCACCACTCCGTCGGGATACGCAGTATTTT.

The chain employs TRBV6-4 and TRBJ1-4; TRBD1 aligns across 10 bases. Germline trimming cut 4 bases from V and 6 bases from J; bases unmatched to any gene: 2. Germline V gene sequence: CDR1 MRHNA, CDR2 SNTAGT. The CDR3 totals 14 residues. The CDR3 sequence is CASSGDRGDEKLFF. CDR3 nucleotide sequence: TGTGCCAGCAGTGGGGACAGGGGCGATGAAAAACTGTTTTTT.

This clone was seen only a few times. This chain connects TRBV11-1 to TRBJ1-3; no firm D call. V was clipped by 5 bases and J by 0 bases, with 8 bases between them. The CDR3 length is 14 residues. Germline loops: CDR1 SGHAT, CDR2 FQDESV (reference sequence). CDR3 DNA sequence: TGTGCCAGCAGCAAGACCCTCTCTGGAAACACCATATATTTT. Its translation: CASSKTLSGNTIYF.